Ten or more counts support the clone carrying this T cell receptor (beta chain). The CDR3 consists of 16 residues. The V gene end was trimmed by 1 base and the J gene end by 2 bases; junction bases not matched to a gene: 4. In germline, CDR1 is SGHAT, CDR2 FQNNGV. The sample comes from a study of blood T cell repertoires in COVID-19. Cohort 3 recovered donors had two negative PCRs, clearance, or symptom resolution. Data came from immunoSEQ multiplex PCR; TCRdb stores just in-frame clones and leaves some out. The sample includes hundreds of thousands of clones, more than 80% of them seen just once. Material for sequencing was PBMCs or T cells enriched from blood (not recorded which). The sequence derives from a young man who had recovered from COVID-19. The chain uses TRBV11-2 and TRBJ2-7, with 11 positions matching TRBD2. DNA of the CDR3: TGTGCCAGCAGCTTAGGGGTACTAGCGGGAGCCTACGAGCAGTACTTC. This encodes CASSLGVLAGAYEQYF.